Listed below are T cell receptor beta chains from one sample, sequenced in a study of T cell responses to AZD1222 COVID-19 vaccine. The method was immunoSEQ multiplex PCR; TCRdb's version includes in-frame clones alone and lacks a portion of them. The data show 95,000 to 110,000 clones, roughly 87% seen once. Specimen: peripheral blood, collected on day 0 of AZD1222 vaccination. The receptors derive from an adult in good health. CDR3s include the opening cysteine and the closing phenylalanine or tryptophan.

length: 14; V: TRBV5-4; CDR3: CASATGSNTGELFF
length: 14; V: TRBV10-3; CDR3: CAISLPGQAYGYTF
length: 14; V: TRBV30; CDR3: CAWSVLTGDYGYTF
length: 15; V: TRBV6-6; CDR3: CASSYPGQGRETQYF
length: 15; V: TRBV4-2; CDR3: CASSRTQGANYGYTF
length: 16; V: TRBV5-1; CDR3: CASSPEGRSYSYEQYF
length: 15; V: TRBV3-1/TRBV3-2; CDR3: CASSPSLAGVYEQFF
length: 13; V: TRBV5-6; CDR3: CASSFPSSYEQYF
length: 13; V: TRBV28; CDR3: CASSLESGYEQYF
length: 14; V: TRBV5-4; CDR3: CASSTQGATDTQYF
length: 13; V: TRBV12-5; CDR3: CASGLSGNQPQHF
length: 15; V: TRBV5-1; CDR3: CASSSGLAGPGELFF
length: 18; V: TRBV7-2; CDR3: CASSPRLGTRGADNEQFF
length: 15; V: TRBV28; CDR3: CASSLLTGDADTQYF
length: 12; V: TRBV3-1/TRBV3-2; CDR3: CASSQGRGELFF
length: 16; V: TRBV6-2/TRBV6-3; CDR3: CASSRPLLGHGTEAFF
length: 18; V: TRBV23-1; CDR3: CASLIVGWSGENTGELFF
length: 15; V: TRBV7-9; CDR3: CASSLEAGGNYGYTF
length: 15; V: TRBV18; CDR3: CASSPSGPSNTEAFF
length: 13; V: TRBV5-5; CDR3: CASSLLLTSEQYF
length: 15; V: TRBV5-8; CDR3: CASSSRGAGSYEQYF
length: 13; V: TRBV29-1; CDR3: CSVCTLSTDTQYF
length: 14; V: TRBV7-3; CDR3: CASSYSGRVETQYF
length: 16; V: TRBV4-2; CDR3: CASSQEGGGGTDTQYF
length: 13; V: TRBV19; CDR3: CASSWTPPGTQYF
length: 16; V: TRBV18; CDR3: CASSPQDRANTGELFF
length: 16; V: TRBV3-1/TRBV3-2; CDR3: CASSHDIEGDNTEAFF
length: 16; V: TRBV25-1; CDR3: CASSALDRGDGEKLFF
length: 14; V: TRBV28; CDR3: CASTHSDWGYEQYF
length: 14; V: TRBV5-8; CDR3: CASSLGQRNTEAFF
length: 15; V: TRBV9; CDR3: CASSAPGQLNTEAFF
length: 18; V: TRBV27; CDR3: CASSLTLPSISSYNEQFF
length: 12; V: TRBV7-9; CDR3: CASSLFLWGYTF
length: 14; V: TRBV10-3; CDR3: CAISDRGVDYGYTF
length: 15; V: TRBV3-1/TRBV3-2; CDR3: CASSFSGSSYNEQFF
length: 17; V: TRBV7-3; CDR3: CASSPTPSSGSTGELFF
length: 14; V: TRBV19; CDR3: CASSIGASNQPQHF
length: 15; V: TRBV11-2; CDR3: CASSLDGRINQPQHF
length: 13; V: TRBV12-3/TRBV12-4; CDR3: CASSATGTTEAFF
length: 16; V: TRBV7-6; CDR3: CASSFEFALGSYEQYF
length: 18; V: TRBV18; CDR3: CASSPRGPGGTSTDTQYF
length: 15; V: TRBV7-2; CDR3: CASSFQGATNEKLFF
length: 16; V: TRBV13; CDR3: CASSPETGLGTDTQYF
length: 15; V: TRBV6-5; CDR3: CASSRLAGLPDTQYF
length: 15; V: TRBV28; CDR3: CASSPPGHHTGELFF
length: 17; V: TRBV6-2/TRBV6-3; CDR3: CASSYSWGTSFPYEQYF
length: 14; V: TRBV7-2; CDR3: CASSFTGTSNEQFF
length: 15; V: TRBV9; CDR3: CASSGGTLHQETQYF
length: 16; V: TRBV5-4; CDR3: CASSLGDRGYGNEQFF
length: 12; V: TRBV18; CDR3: CASSPRQEEAFF
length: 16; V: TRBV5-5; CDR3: CASSPRTGTDYNEQFF
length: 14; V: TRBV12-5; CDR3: CASGGQGTYYGYTF
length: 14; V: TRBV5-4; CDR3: CASSLGQGGYEQYF
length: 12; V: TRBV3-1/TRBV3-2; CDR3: CASSPRLSTQYF
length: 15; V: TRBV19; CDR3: CASTPIRHQNTEAFF
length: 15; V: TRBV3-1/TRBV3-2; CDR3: CASSQGTYSNQPQHF
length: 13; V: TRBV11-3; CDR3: CASSLTVNTEAFF